This T cell receptor beta chain was identified during a study of neoadjuvant anti-PD-1 for oral cavity cancer (dated by TCRdb to the early 2020s). Some background on the complete study: Before undergoing curative-intent surgical resection, most patients got three to four biweekly nivolumab doses at 3 mg/kg. Patients who did not progress were given a fourth nivolumab dose at about day 43 and had definitive surgical resection on days 50-56. Under RECIST 1.1, patients with complete response, partial response or stable disease were classed as responders, and patients with progression were classed as non-responders. An approximately 30% response rate was observed in the parent correlative cohort, in which more than nine patients were included.

Taken with the paper, the label for time point translates to: before neoadjuvant nivolumab. None of the patients had received prior systemic or radiation treatment, and all were newly diagnosed with stage II-IVA oral cavity squamous cell carcinoma. The cohort was made up of patients with locally advanced, HPV-negative oral cavity squamous cell carcinoma. Peripheral blood mononuclear cells were analyzed directly, without maintenance or expansion in culture. Samples came from a longitudinal correlative study of a single-arm phase II trial of neoadjuvant nivolumab in oral cavity squamous cell carcinoma. Subject-matched pre- and post-treatment PBMCs and tumors from three responders and three non-responders were subjected to genomic DNA-based TCRbeta sequencing. Peripheral blood mononuclear cells were collected before nivolumab treatment and were collected again after treatment, at the time of surgery. Genomic DNA was isolated from PBMCs using the Maxwell RSC DNA from Cells kit.

From cysteine to phenylalanine, the CDR3 is 16 amino acids long. Of all the DNA, just the CDR3 is kept, 48 bases in frame from base 1. Taken from the germline V gene, the CDR1 and CDR2 loops are SGHRS and YFSETQ. Trimming takes 3 bases from V and 2 bases from J, and the germline ends sit 14 bases apart. For deep sequencing, PBMC libraries mostly used approximately 500 ng of input genomic DNA, with six replicates for each sample. TCRbeta libraries were prepared with the immunoSEQ hsTCRbeta kit according to the manufacturer's instructions. Sequencing of the completed libraries took place using an Illumina NovaSeq 6000 S4 flow cell after they had been pooled to about 3 nM. Per the authors' processing: The immunoSEQ Analyzer handled quality control and preprocessing of the raw data. The analysis was limited to productive rearrangements, and each clonotype was defined by a unique CDR3 amino acid sequence. Repertoire clonality was estimated as the Gini-Simpson index, which was computed with the R package tcR. Gini indices were compared with Student's t test, and associations with tumor size change were assessed by Pearson correlation. The table was pulled from immuneACCESS by TCRdb, which kept in-frame rearrangements only. Such tables lose some clones; where checked, under half of the loss comes from unresolved V genes, and the rest has no known cause. The D gene and trimming were derived from the DNA, and the V and J assignments and clone size from that table. This sample gives approximately 74,000 clones in total; 70% to 85% of them show up just once. The top ten hold 2.5% to 3.5% of the sample.

In the case of this clone: The antigen this receptor binds is unknown. No clone much larger than this one lies a single base away; base qualities are absent.

Study-wide findings and limitations: TCR analyses included only three patients per response group, and the authors called for larger cohorts for validation. After neoadjuvant nivolumab, non-responders showed significantly higher T cell clonality (Gini index) in PBMCs than responders did. Higher pretreatment blood TCRbeta clonality and lower post-treatment tumor TCRbeta clonality were correlated with higher pretreatment blood Treg/Th17 ratios.

This TCR was sampled from a person between 40 and 85 years old with oral cavity squamous cell carcinoma. In this chain, TRBV5-1 is recombined with TRBJ1-4, and possibly TRBD1, on 6 matching bases. Sequenced here: PBMCs, sampled before nivolumab (anti-PD-1) treatment. This receptor has the CDR3 CASSWGAPGTNEKLFF. At the DNA level, the sequence is TGCGCCAGCAGCTGGGGGGCGCCAGGGACTAATGAAAAACTGTTTTTT.